The 30 T cell receptor beta chains given below trace back to one sample, sequenced in a study of T cell responses to AZD1222 COVID-19 vaccine. The protocol was immunoSEQ multiplex PCR, while the TCRdb copy is restricted to in-frame clones and leaves out a portion. Found here are 110,000 to 150,000 clones, more than 80% of them singletons; the top ten hold approximately 0.96%. The specimen was peripheral blood, collected on day 0 of MenACWY control vaccination. These receptors all stem from an adult in good health.

The rearrangement uses TRBV6-5 and TRBJ1-6; D remains ambiguous. The CDR3 loop spans 14 amino acids. The V end lost 5 bases, the J end lost 0 bases, and 5 bases lay between the germline ends. The germline V gene encodes CDR1 MNHEY and CDR2 SVGAGI. CDR3 nucleotides: TGTGCCAGCAGTAGAAGCTCCTATAATTCACCCCTCCACTTT. Residues: CASSRSSYNSPLHF.

This clone was observed a single time. CDR3 nucleotide sequence: TGTGCCAGCAGCTTGGGGGCACAGGGAAATCAGCCCCAGCATTTT. Its protein is CASSLGAQGNQPQHF. The chain has TRBV5-6 and TRBJ1-5; D perhaps matches TRBD1 (6 bases). Germline lookup yields CDR1 SGHDT and CDR2 YYEEEE. The V end lost 0 bases, the J end lost 4 bases, and 11 bases lay between the germline ends. The CDR3 extends over 15 amino acids.

The chain carries TRBV7-6 and TRBJ2-5, with 9 bases that match TRBD1. The CDR3 extends over 16 amino acids. V shed 1 base, J shed 2 bases, and the junction held 5 bases outside the gene matches. Germline assignment: CDR1 SGHVS and CDR2 FNYEAQ. CDR3 in amino acids: CASSLGQGGIQETQYF. The CDR3 DNA reads as TGTGCCAGCAGCTTAGGACAGGGGGGAATTCAAGAGACCCAGTACTTC.

The chain employs TRBV15 and TRBJ1-2, with a weak D call TRBD1 (5 bases). The CDR3 is made up of 14 amino acids. V shed 0 bases and J shed 4 bases, with 9 bases lying between them. In germline, CDR1 is LNHNV, CDR2 YYDKDF (reference sequence). This chain's CDR3 is CATSRERQFYGYTF. CDR3 bases: TGTGCCACCAGCAGAGAGCGACAGTTCTATGGCTACACCTTC.

This clone was detected only a few times. The gene calls are TRBV28 and TRBJ1-2, with a possible D match to TRBD1 (5 bases). The V gene's germline CDR1 is MDHEN and CDR2 SYDVKM. The CDR3 has 12 residues. Trimming cost V 5 bases and J 8 bases, with 12 bases left between them. CDR3 bases: TGTGCCAGCAGTATGTCGGGGGTCGGCTACACCTTC. This gives the protein CASSMSGVGYTF.

The gene calls are TRBV10-2 and TRBJ1-6; D gene ambiguous. Trimming removed 2 bases from V and 10 bases from J, with 12 bases in between. The germline gives CDR1 WSHSY, CDR2 SAAADI. The CDR3 runs to 14 residues. The CDR3 nucleotides read TGCGCCAGCAGTGAGGAAGGGTCGGGGTCACCCCTCCACTTT. Translation gives CASSEEGSGSPLHF.

This chain links TRBV20-1 with TRBJ1-5; D may be TRBD1 (5 bases). Between the trimmed V and J ends, which lost 3 bases and 4 bases, there was a span of 10 bases. This CDR3 region has 13 residues. CDR1 and CDR2 from the germline V gene are DFQATT and SNEGSKA (reference sequence). The CDR3 sequence is CSASIEGNQPQHF. CDR3 nucleotides: TGCAGTGCTAGTATAGAGGGGAATCAGCCCCAGCATTTT.

This chain connects TRBV4-2 to TRBJ2-1; TRBD1 or TRBD2 may be the D gene (5 bases each). The germline V and J ends were trimmed by 1 base and 0 bases, with 13 bases remaining between them. Per the germline V gene, CDR1 is LGHNA and CDR2 is YNFKEQ. The CDR3 has 17 amino acids. CDR3 bases: TGTGCCAGCAGCCAAGCCCCGGGGCTAGACTCCTACAATGAGCAGTTCTTC. It specifies CASSQAPGLDSYNEQFF.

This sequence joins TRBV5-1 and TRBJ1-6; TRBD1 matches 11 bases. V lost 3 bases, J lost 6 bases, and 11 bases stayed unmatched. The CDR3 has 18 residues. Germline V gene lookup returns CDR1 SGHRS and CDR2 YFSETQ. CDR3 loop: CASSYGTGGLPSNSPLHF. CDR3 in DNA: TGCGCCAGCAGCTACGGGACAGGGGGTCTTCCTTCTAATTCACCCCTCCACTTT.

This sequence joins TRBV28 and TRBJ1-1, with D possibly matching TRBD1 (6 bases). The CDR3 consists of 15 residues. The ends were cut back, 7 bases at V and 1 base at J, with 16 bases in the middle. Germline V CDR1 and CDR2: MDHEN, SYDVKM. CDR3 nucleotide sequence: TGTGCCAGCATGGGGGGGGCGAAGGGGAACACTGAAGCTTTCTTT. Translated: CASMGGAKGNTEAFF.

V usage is TRBV2 and J usage is TRBJ2-7; TRBD1 matches at 7 bases. Trimming removed 5 bases from V and 5 bases from J; junction bases left unmatched: 12. Germline V gene sequence: CDR1 SNHLY, CDR2 FYNNEI. The CDR3 has 15 residues. CDR3 coding DNA: TGTGCCAGCAGTCCCAGACCCGACAGGGTCAACGAGCAGTACTTC. Amino acids: CASSPRPDRVNEQYF.

V usage is TRBV7-8 and J usage is TRBJ1-5; TRBD1 might be the D (5 bases). This CDR3 is built from 15 residues. CDR1 is SGHVS, CDR2 FQNEAQ, per germline. V shed 2 bases and J shed 5 bases, with 13 bases lying between them. The CDR3 region is CASSLNGAADQPQHF. In DNA form, the CDR3 reads TGTGCCAGCAGCTTAAACGGGGCAGCAGATCAGCCCCAGCATTTT.

This clone was found once. The V gene is TRBV5-8, the J gene TRBJ1-1, with 9 bases matching TRBD1. CDR3 length: 15 residues. CDR1 is SGHTS, CDR2 YDEGEE, per germline. J was trimmed by 1 base and V by 3 bases; bases with no gene match: 4. CDR3 DNA: TGTGCCAGCAGCTATCGGACAGGGGCGAACACTGAAGCTTTCTTT. Translation: CASSYRTGANTEAFF.

The chain has TRBV7-9 and TRBJ1-1, with D possibly being TRBD1 (5 bases). Germline assignment: CDR1 SEHNR and CDR2 FQNEAQ (reference sequence). This CDR3 is 14 amino acids long. V dropped 7 bases and J dropped 3 bases, with 15 bases sitting between them. CDR3 sequence: CASTSGGWDTEAFF. The CDR3 bases are TGTGCCAGCACCTCGGGGGGTTGGGACACTGAAGCTTTCTTT.

The sample holds one count of this clone. CDR3 DNA sequence: TGTGCCAGCAGCTTAGAAGCAGGACCCACTGAAGCTTTCTTT. Translated: CASSLEAGPTEAFF. The V gene is TRBV7-9, the J gene TRBJ1-1; D unresolved. V lost 1 base to trimming and J lost 4 bases, with 10 bases between them. Germline CDR1 and CDR2: SEHNR and FQNEAQ (reference sequence). This CDR3 has 14 residues.

This clone has only a few counts. The chain has TRBV11-2 and TRBJ1-2, with a tentative D call TRBD1 (5 bases). The germline V and J ends were trimmed by 4 bases and 7 bases, with 19 bases remaining between them. Germline values: CDR1 SGHAT, CDR2 FQNNGV. The CDR3 loop spans 15 amino acids. The CDR3 loop reads CASSSSGVGRVGYTF. CDR3 sequence (DNA): TGTGCCAGCAGCTCGTCCGGGGTGGGGCGTGTTGGCTACACCTTC.

The chain combines TRBV27 with TRBJ1-2, with 7 bases that match TRBD1. Trimming took 5 bases from V and 9 from J; bases not matched to a gene: 9. The length of the CDR3 is 13 residues. Germline V CDR1 and CDR2: MNHEY, SMNVEV (reference sequence). As DNA, the CDR3 is TGTGCCAGCAGTCCGTGGACAGGAGGAAGCTACACCTTC. It is translated as CASSPWTGGSYTF.

This clone was detected only a few times. The J gene is TRBJ2-2, the V gene TRBV3-1 (or the pseudogene TRBV3-2); D might be TRBD1 (5 bases). The CDR3 has 15 amino acids. The germline gives CDR1 LGHDT, CDR2 YNNKEL (reference sequence). The ends were cut back, 4 bases at V and 0 bases at J, with 9 bases in the middle. For the CDR3, the DNA is TGTGCCAGCAGCCTCGGACAAGCGAACACCGGGGAGCTGTTTTTT. It encodes CASSLGQANTGELFF.

This chain connects TRBV5-8 to TRBJ1-2, with a weak D call TRBD1 (6 bases). V was shortened by 4 bases and J by 9 bases, with 13 bases between the two germline ends. In germline, CDR1 is SGHTS, CDR2 YDEGEE. There are 12 residues in the CDR3. CDR3 DNA sequence: TGTGCCAGCAGCCCTCAGGGACAACGCTACACCTTC. Its protein is CASSPQGQRYTF.

This chain connects TRBV7-9 to TRBJ2-5; 8 bases are shared with TRBD2. Germline lookup yields CDR1 SEHNR and CDR2 FQNEAQ (reference sequence). V shed 2 bases and J 3 bases; nucleotides not matched to a gene: 8. This CDR3 contains 16 residues. CDR3 in amino acids: CASSLRRGALKETQYF. In DNA form, the CDR3 reads TGTGCCAGCAGCTTAAGGCGGGGGGCCTTAAAAGAGACCCAGTACTTC.

CDR3 residues: CASSVSSKDTQYF. CDR3 bases: TGTGCCAGCAGCGTCTCTAGTAAAGATACGCAGTATTTT. This chain links TRBV9 with TRBJ2-3; D ambiguous. V shed 2 bases and J shed 5 bases, with 9 bases lying between them. The CDR3 has 13 residues. The germline V gene has CDR1 SGDLS and CDR2 YYNGEE.

The chain uses TRBV29-1 and TRBJ1-1; TRBD1 is a possible D gene (6 bases). Germline V gives CDR1 SQVTM, CDR2 ANQGSEA. The CDR3 is made up of 14 amino acids. The germline V and J ends were trimmed by 7 bases and 5 bases, with 20 bases remaining between them. The CDR3 coding sequence is TGCAGCGCAACCCCCTACGTAGGGGGAACTGAAGCTTTCTTT. This encodes CSATPYVGGTEAFF.

J is TRBJ1-1 and V is TRBV7-9, with D hard to call. Germline CDR1 SEHNR, CDR2 FQNEAQ (reference sequence). V gave up 4 bases and J gave up 0 bases, with 12 bases separating them. This CDR3 comprises 15 residues. The CDR3 nucleotides are TGTGCCAGCAGCTCTTCCGGACGGGTGAACACTGAAGCTTTCTTT. Its protein product is CASSSSGRVNTEAFF.

About this clone itself: Other nucleotide sequences from this sample produce the same CDR3. The rearrangement joins TRBV6-5 to TRBJ1-5, with D possibly TRBD1 on 5 matching bases. Germline V lookup: CDR1 MNHEY, CDR2 SVGAGI. Trimming took 2 bases from V and 1 from J, leaving 6 bases between them. The CDR3 has 14 amino acids. The CDR3 coding sequence is TGTGCCAGCAGTTACCGGGACAGCAATCAGCCCCAGCATTTT. This translates into CASSYRDSNQPQHF.

This sequence joins TRBV6-1 and TRBJ2-3; TRBD1 or TRBD2 may be the D gene (5 bases each). Per the germline V gene, CDR1 is MNHNS and CDR2 is SASEGT. V lost 2 bases and J lost 2, with 11 bases in between. The CDR3 is 15 amino acids. CDR3 residues: CASSERDQFTDTQYF. The CDR3 bases are TGTGCCAGCAGTGAACGGGACCAATTCACAGATACGCAGTATTTT.

The chain joins TRBV19 to TRBJ1-5, with unresolved D. CDR3 size: 17 residues. Per germline, CDR1 LNHDA and CDR2 SQIVND (reference sequence). V was pared by 6 bases and J by 0 bases, with 18 bases between. The CDR3, as DNA: TGTGCCAGTAGCAATATAATCGAGACGGTTAGCAATCAGCCCCAGCATTTT. Translating it yields CASSNIIETVSNQPQHF.

The V and J genes are TRBV24-1 and TRBJ2-7, with D perhaps matching TRBD1 (7 bases). The V gene's germline CDR1 is KGHDR and CDR2 SFDVKD. The V gene lost 4 bases and the J gene lost 6 bases, with 21 bases spanning the gap. The CDR3 covers 16 residues. CDR3 in amino acids: CATSDPPRYRGGEQYF. The CDR3, as DNA: TGTGCCACCAGTGACCCACCGAGGTACAGGGGAGGCGAGCAGTACTTC.

The chain employs TRBV15 and TRBJ1-4, with D tentatively TRBD1 (5 bases). Per germline, CDR1 LNHNV and CDR2 YYDKDF (reference sequence). The CDR3 is 15 residues long. V dropped 1 base and J dropped 8 bases, with 14 bases sitting between them. CDR3 sequence (DNA): TGTGCCACCAGCAGAGTGGGCAGGGAGGGGGAAAAACTGTTTTTT. Its translation: CATSRVGREGEKLFF.

The chain links TRBV4-3 to TRBJ1-5; no clear D gene. Trimming took 2 bases from V and 7 from J, leaving 12 bases between them. This CDR3 comprises 14 residues. Germline CDR1 LGHNA, CDR2 YSLEER. The CDR3 reads CASSQQRGMQPQHF. CDR3 coding DNA: TGCGCCAGCAGCCAACAACGGGGAATGCAGCCCCAGCATTTT.

This chain links TRBV5-1 with TRBJ2-3; D unclear. Germline-derived CDR1 and CDR2 are SGHRS and YFSETQ. There are 13 residues in the CDR3. V shed 0 bases and J shed 4 bases, with 6 bases lying between them. CDR3 DNA sequence: TGCGCCAGCAGCTTGGGACCGGCAGATACGCAGTATTTT. Protein sequence: CASSLGPADTQYF.